The clone carrying this TCR beta chain showed up many times. The starting material, 2 million PBMCs stored at -80 C, gave rise to the unsorted libraries. The record originates from a study of neurological immune-mediated disorders. TCRdb called the 5' RACE reads again in MiXCR, with one record for every CDR3 protein. This sample carries approximately 48,000 distinct CDR3 sequences, 10% of them seen once, and the ten largest clones take approximately 5.3%. Germline-derived CDR1 and CDR2 are SGHTA and FQGNSA. The length of the CDR3 is 17 residues. Trimming removed 4 bases from V and 1 base from J; junction bases left unmatched: 11.

The chain uses TRBV7-2 and TRBJ2-3, with 7 bases aligning to TRBD2. Specimen: PBMCs. This TCR came from a man between 65 and 85 years old with HTLV-1-associated myelopathy (HAM/TSP). This CDR3 reads CASSYSWVRGGTDTQYF. CDR3 bases: TGTGCCAGCAGCTATAGCTGGGTACGGGGGGGCACAGATACGCAGTATTTT.